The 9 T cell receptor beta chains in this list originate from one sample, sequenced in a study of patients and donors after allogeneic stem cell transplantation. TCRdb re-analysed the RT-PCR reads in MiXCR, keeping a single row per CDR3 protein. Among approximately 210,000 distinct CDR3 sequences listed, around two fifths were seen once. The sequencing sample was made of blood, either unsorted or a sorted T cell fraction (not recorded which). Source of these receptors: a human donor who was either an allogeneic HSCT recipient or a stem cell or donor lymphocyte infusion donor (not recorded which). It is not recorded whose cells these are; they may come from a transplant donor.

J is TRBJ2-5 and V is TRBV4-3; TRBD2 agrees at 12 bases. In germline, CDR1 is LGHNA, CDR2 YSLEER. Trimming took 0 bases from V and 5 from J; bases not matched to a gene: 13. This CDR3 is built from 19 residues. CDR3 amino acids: CASSQDPTSGRITGETQYF. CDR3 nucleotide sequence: TGCGCCAGCAGCCAAGATCCCACTAGCGGGAGGATCACAGGGGAGACCCAGTACTTC.

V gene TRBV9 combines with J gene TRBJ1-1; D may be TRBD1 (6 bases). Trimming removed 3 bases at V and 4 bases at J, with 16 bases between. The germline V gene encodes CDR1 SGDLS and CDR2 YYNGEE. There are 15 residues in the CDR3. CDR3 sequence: CASSDRTGRGTEAFF. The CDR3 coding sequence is TGTGCCAGCAGCGACAGAACAGGGAGGGGCACTGAAGCTTTCTTT.

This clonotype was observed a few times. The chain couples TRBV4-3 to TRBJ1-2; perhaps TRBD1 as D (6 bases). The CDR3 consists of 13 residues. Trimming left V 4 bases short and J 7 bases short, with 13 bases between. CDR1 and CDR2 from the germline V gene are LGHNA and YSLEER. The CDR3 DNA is TGCGCCAGCAGCCCGCGTGGGGGGGCTGGCTACACCTTC. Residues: CASSPRGGAGYTF.

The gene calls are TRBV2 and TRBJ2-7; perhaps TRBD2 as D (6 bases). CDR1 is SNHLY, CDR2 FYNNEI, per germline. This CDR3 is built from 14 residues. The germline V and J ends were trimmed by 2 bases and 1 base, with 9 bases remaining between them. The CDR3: CASSESGGSYEQYF. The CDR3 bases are TGTGCCAGCAGTGAATCCGGAGGGTCCTACGAGCAGTACTTC.

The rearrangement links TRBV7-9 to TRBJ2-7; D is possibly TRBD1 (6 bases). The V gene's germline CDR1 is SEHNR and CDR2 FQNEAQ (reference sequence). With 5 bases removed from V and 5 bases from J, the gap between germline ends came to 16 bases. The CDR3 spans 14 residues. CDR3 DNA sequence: TGTGCCAGCAGCCCACAGGGAAAAGTGGACGAGCAGTACTTC. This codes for CASSPQGKVDEQYF.

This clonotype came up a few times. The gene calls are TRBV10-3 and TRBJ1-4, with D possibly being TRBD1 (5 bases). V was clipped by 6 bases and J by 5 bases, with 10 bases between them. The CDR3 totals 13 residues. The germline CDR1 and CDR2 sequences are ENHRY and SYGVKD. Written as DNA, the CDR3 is TGTGCCATCAGCGCGGACATGAATGAAAAACTGTTTTTT. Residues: CAISADMNEKLFF.

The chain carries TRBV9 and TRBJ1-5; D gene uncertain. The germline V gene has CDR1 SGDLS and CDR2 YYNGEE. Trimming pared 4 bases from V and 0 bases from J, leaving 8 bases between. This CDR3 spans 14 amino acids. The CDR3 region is CASSLDASNQPQHF. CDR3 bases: TGTGCCAGCAGCCTCGACGCTAGCAATCAGCCCCAGCATTTT.

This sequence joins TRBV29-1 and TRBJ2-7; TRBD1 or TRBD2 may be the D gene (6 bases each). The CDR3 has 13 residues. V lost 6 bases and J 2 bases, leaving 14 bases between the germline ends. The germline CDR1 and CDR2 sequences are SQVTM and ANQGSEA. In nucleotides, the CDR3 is TGCAGCGTAGGGGGTAGCGGAACCTACGAGCAGTACTTC. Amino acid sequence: CSVGGSGTYEQYF.

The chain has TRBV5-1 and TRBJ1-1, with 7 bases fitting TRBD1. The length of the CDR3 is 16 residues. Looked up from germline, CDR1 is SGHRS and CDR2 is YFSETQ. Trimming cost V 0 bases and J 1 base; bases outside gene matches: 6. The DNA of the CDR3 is TGCGCCAGCAGCTTGGTGGGACAGATCCCGAACACTGAAGCTTTCTTT. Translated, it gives CASSLVGQIPNTEAFF. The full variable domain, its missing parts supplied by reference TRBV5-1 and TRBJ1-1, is KAGVTQTPRYLIKTRGQQVTLSCSPISGHRSVSWYQQTPGQGLQFLFEYFSETQRNKGNFPGRFSGRQFSNSRSEMNVSTLELGDSALYLCASSLVGQIPNTEAFFGQGTRLTVV.